Listed below are T cell receptor beta chains from one sample, sequenced in a study of naive and memory T cell subsets. MiXCR was run by TCRdb on the UMI-ligation and nested PCR reads, yielding one entry per CDR3 protein. This sample has more than 120,000 distinct CDR3 sequences, with approximately 20% found just once. Sequenced sample: naive CD8+ T cells from blood. All receptors derive from a human donor in good health. CDR3s include the opening cysteine and the closing phenylalanine or tryptophan. Each record gives: D gene, CDR3 length, J gene, clone size, V gene, CDR3 DNA, CDR3 protein. D genes are given only for firm matches. Rows may omit the clone size; those that give it use once, few, many or a size class.

>.|14|TRBJ2-5|few|TRBV6-1
TGTGCCAGCAGTGAGCGGGGGCAGCTAGAGACCCAGTACTTC
CASSERGQLETQYF
>.|14|TRBJ1-1|few|TRBV4-3
TGCGCCAGCAGCCAAGATACAGCCGTGACTGAAGCTTTCTTT
CASSQDTAVTEAFF
>.|15|TRBJ2-5|few|TRBV6-5
TGTGCCAGCAGTTACCCCCCCGGGTTGGCAGAGACCCAGTACTTC
CASSYPPGLAETQYF
>.|12|TRBJ2-7|.|TRBV27
TGTGCCAGCAGTGAAGGGACCCACGAGCAGTACTTC
CASSEGTHEQYF
>TRBD1|17|TRBJ2-3|once|TRBV3-1
TGTGCCAGCAGCCAAGAGGGGACAGGGCCTAGCACAGATACGCAGTATTTT
CASSQEGTGPSTDTQYF
>TRBD2|16|TRBJ2-7|.|TRBV7-2
TGTGCCAGCAGCACAGGGACTAGCGGGTATACCTACGAGCAGTACTTC
CASSTGTSGYTYEQYF
>.|13|TRBJ2-7|few|TRBV29-1
TGCAGCGTGGGGCAGTTGAACGACTACGAGCAGTACTTC
CSVGQLNDYEQYF
>TRBD2|17|TRBJ2-3|few|TRBV29-1
TGCAGCGTTGAAGATCTGGGTGAGCGGGAGGGCGCAGATACGCAGTATTTT
CSVEDLGEREGADTQYF
>.|12|TRBJ2-2|few|TRBV6-6
TGTGCCAGCAGTGCGAACACCGGGGAGCTGTTTTTT
CASSANTGELFF
>.|14|TRBJ2-1|.|TRBV7-3
TGTGCCAGCAGCTTAGGGAGCTCCTACAATGAGCAGTTCTTC
CASSLGSSYNEQFF
>.|14|TRBJ2-7|.|TRBV27
TGTGCCAGCAGTTCAAGAGAGGGATCCTACGAGCAGTACTTC
CASSSREGSYEQYF
>TRBD2|19|TRBJ2-1|.|TRBV6-5
TGTGCCAGCAGTTACTCTTCGACCCTGACTAGCGGGAGGTCAAATGAGCAGTTCTTC
CASSYSSTLTSGRSNEQFF
>.|12|TRBJ1-1|few|TRBV29-1
TGCAGCGTTGACATGGGGGGCACTGAAGCTTTCTTT
CSVDMGGTEAFF
>TRBD1|16|TRBJ2-5|.|TRBV12-3/TRBV12-4
TGTGCCAGCAGTTTAGTGGGGACAGGGCATGGAGAGACCCAGTACTTC
CASSLVGTGHGETQYF
>.|14|TRBJ2-3|.|TRBV5-1
TGCGCCAGCAGCTTGAAGCTGGGGGTGGATACGCAGTATTTT
CASSLKLGVDTQYF
>.|15|TRBJ2-3|few|TRBV28
TGTGCCAGCGGGGGGATGGAGGGAGACACAGATACGCAGTATTTT
CASGGMEGDTDTQYF
>.|15|TRBJ1-1|few|TRBV5-1
TGCGCCAGCAGCTTGACGGCGGACAAGACCTTCGAAGCTTTCTTT
CASSLTADKTFEAFF
>.|11|TRBJ2-1|.|TRBV30
TGTGCCTGTATCCACAGGGTTGAGCAGTTCTTC
CACIHRVEQFF
>.|17|TRBJ2-1|.|TRBV12-3/TRBV12-4
TGTGCCAGCAGTTTGAGAGCCCGGGGAGACCTTTACAATGAGCAGTTCTTC
CASSLRARGDLYNEQFF
>TRBD2|16|TRBJ2-5|few|TRBV7-9
TGTGCCAGCACCCTCTCAGCGGGAGGGCATGGAGAGACCCAGTACTTC
CASTLSAGGHGETQYF
>TRBD2|18|TRBJ2-1|few|TRBV14
TGTGCCAGCAGCCAAGACGATTATAGCGGGAGGGACTGGAATGAGCAGTTCTTC
CASSQDDYSGRDWNEQFF
>.|16|TRBJ2-1|.|TRBV28
TGTGCCAGCAGTTTGGTAGCGGCCAGCTCCTACAATGAGCAGTTCTTC
CASSLVAASSYNEQFF
>.|16|TRBJ2-2|many|TRBV6-5
TGTGCCAGCAGTTACTCGATGTCGGAAAACACCGGGGAGCTGTTTTTT
CASSYSMSENTGELFF
>.|10|TRBJ2-7|.|TRBV20-1
TGCAGTGCTAGAAGGGGGGAGCAGTACTTC
CSARRGEQYF
>.|15|TRBJ1-3|.|TRBV28
TGTGCCAGCAGTTTATGGGGACTCGCTGGAAACACCATAAATTTT
CASSLWGLAGNTINF
>TRBD2|16|TRBJ2-3|few|TRBV24-1
TGTGCCACCGAATCCGGACTAGCGGGACGCACAGATACGCAGTATTTT
CATESGLAGRTDTQYF
>TRBD2|11|TRBJ2-1|many|TRBV12-3/TRBV12-4
TGTGCCAGCAGTCTAGCGGCAGAGCAGTTCTTC
CASSLAAEQFF
>TRBD1|14|TRBJ1-4|.|TRBV2
TGTGCCAGCACTCCGGGACAGGTTAATGAAAAACTGTTTTTT
CASTPGQVNEKLFF
>.|14|TRBJ1-5|.|TRBV4-1
TGCGCCAGCAGCCTTAACCTTCAGAATCAGCCCCAGCATTTT
CASSLNLQNQPQHF
>.|16|TRBJ2-5|.|TRBV20-1
TGCAGTGCTTGGGAACCGTGGGTGGAACCGGAGACGACCCAGTACTTC
CSAWEPWVEPETTQYF
>TRBD2|14|TRBJ2-1|.|TRBV11-2
TGTGCCAGCAGCCCAGGACTAGCGGACAATGAGCAGTTCTTC
CASSPGLADNEQFF
>.|15|TRBJ2-4|once|TRBV28
TGTGCCAGCAGCATATACAGGCTAGCCAAAAACATTCAGTACTTC
CASSIYRLAKNIQYF
>.|10|TRBJ2-1|many|TRBV29-1
TGCAGCGTTGATTACAATGAGCAGTTCTTC
CSVDYNEQFF
>.|18|TRBJ1-5|few|TRBV3-2
TGTGCCAGCAGCCCAAAAGGGCGCAGAGCGTATAGCAATCAGCCCCAGCATTTT
CASSPKGRRAYSNQPQHF
>.|16|TRBJ2-3|many|TRBV6-5
TGTGCCAGCAGTTACTCGTCAGGGGGGAGCACAGATACGCAGTATTTT
CASSYSSGGSTDTQYF
>TRBD2|15|TRBJ2-1|few|TRBV4-3
TGCGCCAGCAGGCAGACTAGCGGGTCTTCTACGAAGCAGTTCTTC
CASRQTSGSSTKQFF
>.|18|TRBJ2-1|.|TRBV4-1
TGCGCCAGCAGCCAAGTCGTCTCACTAGCAGATAGCTACAATGAGCAGTTCTTC
CASSQVVSLADSYNEQFF
>TRBD1|14|TRBJ2-1|.|TRBV28
TGTGCCAGCAGTGGGACAGGCGCATACAATGAGCAGTTCTTC
CASSGTGAYNEQFF
>.|16|TRBJ2-1|.|TRBV6-5
TGTGCCAGCAGTTACTCAGCCAACCGGGAATACAATGAGCAGTTCTTC
CASSYSANREYNEQFF